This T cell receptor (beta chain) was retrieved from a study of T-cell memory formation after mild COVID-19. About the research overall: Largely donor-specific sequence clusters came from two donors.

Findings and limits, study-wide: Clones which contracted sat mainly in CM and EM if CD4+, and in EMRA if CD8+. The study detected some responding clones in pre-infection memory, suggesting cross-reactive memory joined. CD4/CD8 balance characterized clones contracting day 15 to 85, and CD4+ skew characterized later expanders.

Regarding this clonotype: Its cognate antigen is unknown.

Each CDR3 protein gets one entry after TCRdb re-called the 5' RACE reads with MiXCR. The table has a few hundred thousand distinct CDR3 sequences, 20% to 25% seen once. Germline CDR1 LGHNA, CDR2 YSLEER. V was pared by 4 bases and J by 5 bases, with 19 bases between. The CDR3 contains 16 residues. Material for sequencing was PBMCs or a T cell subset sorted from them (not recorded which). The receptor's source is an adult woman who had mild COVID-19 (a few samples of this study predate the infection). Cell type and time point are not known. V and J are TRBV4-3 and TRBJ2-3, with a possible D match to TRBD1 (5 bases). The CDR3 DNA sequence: TGCGCCAGCAGCCCTGACGGCACAGGTCAGGTAGATACGCAGTATTTT. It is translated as CASSPDGTGQVDTQYF.